Below are 20 T cell receptor beta chains sequenced from a single sample in a study of blood T cells in healthy people across ages. PCR was performed a second time for about 7 to 11 cycles using a sample-barcoded 5' primer and a J-beta primer mix. TCRdb fed the 5' RACE reads into MiXCR, producing one record per CDR3 protein. The sample holds about 1.6 million distinct CDR3 sequences; about 32% are singletons and the top ten take approximately 10%. Sequenced material: blood. Receptor source: a woman in her 30s in good health.

There are a few counts of this clonotype. The chain uses TRBV4-1 and TRBJ2-7, with TRBD2 matching over 7 bases. Per germline, CDR1 MGHRA and CDR2 YSYEKL. V trimming: 0 bases; J trimming: 2 bases; junction bases outside the gene matches: 4. There are 15 residues in the CDR3. As DNA, the CDR3 is TGCGCCAGCAGCCAAGATACGAGCGGGACCTACGAGCAGTACTTC. Its translation: CASSQDTSGTYEQYF.

This clonotype was counted only a few times. The chain recombines TRBV9 with TRBJ2-3; 8 positions match TRBD2. With V trimmed by 4 bases and J by 2 bases, 9 bases remained unmatched. Germline V gives CDR1 SGDLS, CDR2 YYNGEE. The CDR3 covers 16 residues. CDR3 amino acids: CASSFEAGAHTDTQYF. CDR3 sequence (DNA): TGTGCCAGCAGCTTTGAAGCGGGAGCCCACACAGATACGCAGTATTTT. The complete variable domain, with remaining parts taken from reference TRBV9 and TRBJ2-3, reads DSGVTQTPKHLITATGQRVTLRCSPRSGDLSVYWYQQSLDQGLQFLIQYYNGEERAKGNILERFSAQQFPDLHSELNLSSLELGDSALYFCASSFEAGAHTDTQYFGPGTRLTVL.

This clonotype was detected only a few times. J is TRBJ2-5 and V is TRBV7-9; D possibly matches TRBD1 or TRBD2 (6 bases each). CDR1 and CDR2 (germline): SEHNR, FQNEAQ (reference sequence). V was shortened by 1 base and J by 3 bases, with 12 bases between the two germline ends. This CDR3 contains 15 residues. The CDR3: CASSLGGAREETQYF. Written as DNA, the CDR3 is TGTGCCAGCAGCTTAGGGGGGGCTCGGGAAGAGACCCAGTACTTC. The whole variable domain, filled in from reference TRBV7-9 and TRBJ2-5, reads DTGVSQNPRHKITKRGQNVTFRCDPISEHNRLYWYRQTLGQGPEFLTYFQNEAQLEKSRLLSDRFSAERPKGSFSTLEIQRTEQGDSAMYLCASSLGGAREETQYFGPGTRLLVL.

The J gene is TRBJ2-3, the V gene TRBV2; 8 nucleotides line up with TRBD2. With V trimmed by 3 bases and J by 2 bases, 4 bases remained unmatched. The germline gives CDR1 SNHLY, CDR2 FYNNEI. The CDR3 has 15 residues. CDR3 sequence: CASSDAGGYTDTQYF. CDR3 sequence (DNA): TGTGCCAGCAGTGACGCGGGGGGATACACAGATACGCAGTATTTT.

J is TRBJ2-1 and V is TRBV11-2; 10 bases are shared with TRBD2. Per germline, CDR1 SGHAT and CDR2 FQNNGV. The CDR3 is made up of 15 amino acids. The trim removed 5 bases at V and 3 bases at J, leaving 4 bases unmatched. In nucleotides, the CDR3 is TGTGCCAGCAGCGAAGGACTAGCGGTCTACAATGAGCAGTTCTTC. Encoded protein: CASSEGLAVYNEQFF.

This chain connects TRBV20-1 to TRBJ2-3; perhaps TRBD2 as D (6 bases). The CDR3 is made up of 16 amino acids. CDR1 is DFQATT, CDR2 SNEGSKA, per germline (reference sequence). V lost 6 bases and J lost 5, with 24 bases in between. The CDR3: CSAVIMARGGIDTQYF. The CDR3 region has the DNA TGCAGTGCCGTTATCATGGCGCGGGGAGGCATAGATACGCAGTATTTT.

Only a few counts were recorded for this clonotype. The chain employs TRBV10-3 and TRBJ2-7, with a possible D match to TRBD2 (6 bases). CDR3 length: 13 residues. CDR1 and CDR2 from the germline V gene are ENHRY and SYGVKD. V lost 6 bases and J lost 3, with 12 bases in between. The chain's CDR3 is CAISPGEDYEQYF. Written as DNA, the CDR3 is TGTGCCATCAGCCCGGGGGAAGACTACGAGCAGTACTTC.

Regarding this clonotype: A much larger clonotype is one base distant, so this may be a read error. V and J are TRBV20-1 and TRBJ2-3; 12 nucleotides align to TRBD2. The ends lost 3 bases at V and 4 bases at J; junction bases unmatched: 8. CDR1 and CDR2 (germline): DFQATT, SNEGSKA (reference sequence). This CDR3 comprises 16 residues. CDR3 residues: CSASFSSGGVADTQYF. The DNA for the CDR3 is TGCAGTGCTAGCTTTTCTAGCGGGGGGGTGGCAGATACGCAGTATTTT.

This clonotype was detected only a few times. V usage is TRBV6-2 or TRBV6-3 and J usage is TRBJ2-7; possibly TRBD2 for D (6 bases). Germline CDR1 reads MNHEY; CDR2 reads SVGEGT. The CDR3 consists of 14 residues. Trimming stripped 6 bases from V and 6 bases from J, with 18 bases between. The CDR3 nucleotides are TGTGCCAGCAGCCCGACTAGTACGGGCCTCGAGCAGTACTTC. It translates to CASSPTSTGLEQYF.

A note on this clonotype: Its ends do not fully match the called genes, so a read error is possible. The J gene is TRBJ2-4, the V gene TRBV18, with TRBD1 matching 9 bases. The end of the DNA is better explained by TRBJ2-7, so the J call may be wrong. Germline loops: CDR1 KGHSH, CDR2 LQKENI. The CDR3 is 14 amino acids. The CDR3 spells CANSPRGQGYEQYF. The CDR3, as DNA: TGTGCCAACTCACCGCGGGGACAGGGTTACGAGCAGTACTTC.

The chain carries TRBV6-5 and TRBJ2-1; 10 bases fit TRBD2. In germline, CDR1 is MNHEY, CDR2 SVGAGI. CDR3 length: 17 amino acids. After removal of 0 bases from V and 7 bases from J, the junction contained 9 bases not matched to a gene. As DNA, the CDR3 is TGTGCCAGCAGTTACTCTACGGGGCTAGCGGGAGATAATGAGCAGTTCTTC. It encodes CASSYSTGLAGDNEQFF.

This clonotype was found many times. This chain links TRBV15 with TRBJ2-1, with 8 bases lining up with TRBD2. Germline V CDR1 and CDR2: LNHNV, YYDKDF (reference sequence). The CDR3 is 14 residues long. V gave up 7 bases and J gave up 7 bases; unmatched junction bases: 9. CDR3 sequence reads: CATKRTSSMNEQFF. CDR3 in DNA: TGTGCCACCAAAAGGACTAGCTCGATGAATGAGCAGTTCTTC.

The chain combines TRBV20-1 with TRBJ2-4; perhaps TRBD2 as D (5 bases). Germline V gene data show CDR1 as DFQATT and CDR2 as SNEGSKA (reference sequence). The V gene lost 5 bases and the J gene lost 6 bases, with 11 bases spanning the gap. This CDR3 contains 12 residues. The CDR3 DNA sequence: TGCAGTGCTCCGCCAGAGGGAAACATTCAGTACTTC. This sequence encodes CSAPPEGNIQYF.

V usage is TRBV15 and J usage is TRBJ2-7; D could derive from TRBD1 or TRBD2 (7 bases each). V was trimmed by 0 bases and J by 2 bases, leaving 11 bases between them. CDR3 length: 15 residues. CDR1 is LNHNV, CDR2 YYDKDF, per germline (reference sequence). CDR3 nucleotides: TGTGCCACCAGCAGAGACAGGGGGGGTCCCTACGAGCAGTACTTC. As protein: CATSRDRGGPYEQYF.

The chain combines TRBV2 with TRBJ2-7, with D possibly being TRBD1 (7 bases). The length of the CDR3 is 17 residues. Germline V CDR1 and CDR2: SNHLY, FYNNEI. Between the trimmed V and J ends, which lost 0 bases and 1 base, there was a span of 16 bases. The CDR3, as DNA: TGTGCCAGCAGTGAAGCCCCGCCAGGGGGAGGTTCCTACGAGCAGTACTTC. Translated: CASSEAPPGGGSYEQYF.

This clonotype was counted a few times. The chain couples TRBV20-1 to TRBJ2-5, with D tentatively TRBD2 (5 bases). The CDR3 has 14 amino acids. The germline V gene has CDR1 DFQATT and CDR2 SNEGSKA (reference sequence). Trimming removed 3 bases from V and 5 bases from J, with 16 bases in between. This chain's CDR3 is CSASEGATRETQYF. Here the CDR3 DNA reads TGCAGTGCTAGTGAGGGAGCTACGAGGGAGACCCAGTACTTC.

The CDR3, as DNA: TGTGCCAGCAGTTACCTCCACCCAGGGACCAACACCGGGGAGCTGTTTTTT. Translation: CASSYLHPGTNTGELFF. The rearrangement joins TRBV6-5 to TRBJ2-2; D may match TRBD1 or TRBD2 (5 bases each). With 2 bases removed from V and 2 bases from J, the gap between germline ends came to 15 bases. Germline V gene data show CDR1 as MNHEY and CDR2 as SVGAGI. The CDR3 consists of 17 residues.

CDR3 sequence: CSALAESTDTQYF. As DNA, the CDR3 is TGCAGTGCTTTAGCCGAAAGCACAGATACGCAGTATTTT. V and J are TRBV20-1 and TRBJ2-3; D remains ambiguous. From germline, CDR1 is DFQATT and CDR2 SNEGSKA (reference sequence). This CDR3 region has 13 residues. V was trimmed by 5 bases and J by 0 bases, leaving 9 bases between them.

This chain joins TRBV5-1 and TRBJ1-2; 7 bases match TRBD1. The V gene's germline CDR1 is SGHRS and CDR2 YFSETQ. The J segment lost 6 bases and the V segment lost 4 bases, leaving 12 bases of the junction unmatched. The CDR3 spans 15 residues. The DNA of the CDR3 is TGCGCCAGCAGCCAAGAGACAGGGAAGGGTAATGGCTACACCTTC. Protein sequence: CASSQETGKGNGYTF.

This CDR3 reads CASSVPGQVPVNEQFF. The CDR3 DNA follows: TGTGCCAGCAGCGTCCCGGGACAGGTCCCCGTCAATGAGCAGTTCTTC. The genes are TRBV5-4 and TRBJ2-1; 8 bases fit TRBD1. V was pared by 4 bases and J by 6 bases, with 12 bases of the junction left unmatched. The germline V gene has CDR1 SGHNT and CDR2 YYREEE (reference sequence). CDR3 length: 16 amino acids.